The present T cell receptor (beta chain) was sequenced within a study of blood T cell repertoires in COVID-19. Study-level information: Researchers got acute and convalescent COVID-19 samples from the United States, Italy and Spain.

Germline V gene sequence: CDR1 SGHRS, CDR2 YFSETQ. The CDR3 spans 17 residues. V shed 4 bases, J shed 3 bases, and the junction held 10 bases outside the gene matches. Per the authors' pipeline: Reference gene primer amplification in the assay estimated nucleated cell counts. Profiling relied on immunoSEQ multiplex PCR, and the TCRdb table lists in-frame clones only, not all of them. V and J calls plus clone size are reproduced from that table; the DNA served to infer D and trimming. The sample shows around 200,000 clones, 85% to 90% of them seen only once. V and J are TRBV5-1 and TRBJ2-3; TRBD2 agrees at 11 bases. The clonotype originates from a man aged 18 to 30 with active or convalescent COVID-19. What was sequenced was peripheral blood. Here the CDR3 DNA reads TGCGCCAGCAGCCCGCAACTAGCGGGAGATTTTACAGATACGCAGTATTTT. Its protein product is CASSPQLAGDFTDTQYF.